Below, one T cell receptor beta chain is given with its context. This sample stems from a study of blood T cell repertoires in COVID-19. Study overall: COVID-19 samples, acute and convalescent, were from the United States, Italy and Spain. T cells, B-cell-depleted T cells, or PBMCs provided the cDNA or gDNA that served as material.

Losses at the gene ends were 4 bases for V and 3 bases for J; bases not matched to a gene: 6. CDR1 is SGHRS and CDR2 is YFSETQ in the germline V gene. There are 15 residues in the CDR3. Authors' processing steps: Counts of nucleated cells, estimated from reference gene primer amplification, were obtained. Repertoires were generated with immunoSEQ multiplex PCR, while TCRdb's copy carries only in-frame clones and drops some. For V, J and clone size, that table is used; D and trimming come from the DNA. The profile shows approximately 260,000 clones, more than 60% of them singletons. The chain joins TRBV5-1 to TRBJ1-3; 8 bases are shared with TRBD1. Sequencing input: peripheral blood. The sequence was obtained from a woman aged 40 to 50 with active or convalescent COVID-19. CDR3 bases: TGCGCCAGCAGCCCAGGGGGCTTTAGTGGAAACACCATATATTTT. Protein product: CASSPGGFSGNTIYF.